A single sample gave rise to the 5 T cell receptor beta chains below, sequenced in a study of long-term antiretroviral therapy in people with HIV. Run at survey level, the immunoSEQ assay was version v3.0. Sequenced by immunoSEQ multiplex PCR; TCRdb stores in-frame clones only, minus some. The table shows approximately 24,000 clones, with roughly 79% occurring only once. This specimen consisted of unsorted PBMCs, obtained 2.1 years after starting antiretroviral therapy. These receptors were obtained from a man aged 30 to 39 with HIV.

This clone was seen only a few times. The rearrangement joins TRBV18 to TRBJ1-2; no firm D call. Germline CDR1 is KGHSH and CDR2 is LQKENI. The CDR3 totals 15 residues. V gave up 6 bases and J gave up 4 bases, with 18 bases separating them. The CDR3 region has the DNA TGTGCCAGCTCCCCGAGGATGGAGGCAATCTATGGCTACACCTTC. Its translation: CASSPRMEAIYGYTF. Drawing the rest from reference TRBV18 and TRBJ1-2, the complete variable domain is NAGVMQNPRHLVRRRGQEARLRCSPMKGHSHVYWYRQLPEEGLKFMVYLQKENIIDESGMPKERFSAEFPKEGPSILRIQQVVRGDSAAYFCASSPRMEAIYGYTFGSGTRLTVV.

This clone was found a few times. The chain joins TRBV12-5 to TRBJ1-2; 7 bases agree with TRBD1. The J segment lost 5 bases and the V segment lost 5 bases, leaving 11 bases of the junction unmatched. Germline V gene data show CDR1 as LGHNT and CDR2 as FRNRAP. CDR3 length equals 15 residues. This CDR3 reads CASGASSGTEYGYTF. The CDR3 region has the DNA TGTGCTAGTGGTGCCTCGTCCGGGACAGAGTATGGCTACACCTTC.

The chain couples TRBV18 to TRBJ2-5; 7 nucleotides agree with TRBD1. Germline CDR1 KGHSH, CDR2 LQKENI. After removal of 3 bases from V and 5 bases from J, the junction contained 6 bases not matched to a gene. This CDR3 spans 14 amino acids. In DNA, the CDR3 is TGTGCCAGCTCACCCGGACAGGAGAGGGAGACCCAGTACTTC. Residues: CASSPGQERETQYF.

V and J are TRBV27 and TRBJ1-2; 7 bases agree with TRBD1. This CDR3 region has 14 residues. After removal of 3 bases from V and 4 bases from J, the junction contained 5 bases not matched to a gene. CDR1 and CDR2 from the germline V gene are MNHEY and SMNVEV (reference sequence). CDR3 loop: CASSFGDSLYGYTF. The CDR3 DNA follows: TGTGCCAGCAGTTTCGGGGACAGCCTCTATGGCTACACCTTC.

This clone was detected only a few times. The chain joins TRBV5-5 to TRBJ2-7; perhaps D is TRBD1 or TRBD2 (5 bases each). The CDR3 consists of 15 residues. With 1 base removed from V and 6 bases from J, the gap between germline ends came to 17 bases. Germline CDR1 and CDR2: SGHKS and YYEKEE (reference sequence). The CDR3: CASSLIGGGPREQYF. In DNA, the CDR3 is TGTGCCAGCAGCTTGATAGGTGGGGGACCGCGCGAGCAGTACTTC. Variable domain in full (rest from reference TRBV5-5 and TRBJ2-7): DAGVTQSPTHLIKTRGQQVTLRCSPISGHKSVSWYQQVLGQGPQFIFQYYEKEERGRGNFPDRFSARQFPNYSSELNVNALLLGDSALYLCASSLIGGGPREQYFGPGTRLTVT.